These 13 T cell receptor beta chains were all obtained from the same sample, sequenced in a study of CD8+CD57+ T cells in acquired aplastic anemia. Profiles of TCR beta VDJ and CDR3 were generated from a genomic DNA template. Using its own MiXCR run on the reads, TCRdb lists one record per CDR3 protein. The repertoire holds fewer than 200,000 distinct CDR3 sequences, with about three fifths as singletons. Sequencing was carried out using sorted CD4+, CD8+, or CD8+CD57+ T cells (not recorded which) from PBMCs. The receptor set was obtained from a human donor in good health.

This clonotype was observed a few times. At one end, the junction sequence differs from germline, possibly due to a read error. This chain links TRBV7-7 with TRBJ2-6, with a weak D call TRBD2 (6 bases). The CDR3 is 15 residues long. Germline V CDR1 and CDR2: SSHAT, FNYEAQ (reference sequence). The CDR3 region has the DNA TGTGCTAGCAGCTTGGGAGGCTCTGGGGCCAACGTCCTGACTTTC. This codes for CASSLGGSGANVLTF.

This sequence joins TRBV20-1 and TRBJ1-1, with 9 positions matching TRBD1. V lost 3 bases, J lost 10 bases, and 12 bases stayed unmatched. The CDR3 has 14 amino acids. CDR1 is DFQATT, CDR2 SNEGSKA, per germline (reference sequence). CDR3 sequence reads: CSASGQGQLFRAFF. CDR3 bases: TGCAGTGCTAGCGGACAGGGGCAACTGTTTAGAGCTTTCTTT.

As to this clonotype: An end of the junction does not agree with germline; a read error may underlie this. CDR3: CASSHSGGRTEAFF. The CDR3 DNA reads as TGTGCCAGCAGTCACTCGGGGGGACGCACTGAAGCTTTCTTT. The gene calls are TRBV6-5 and TRBJ1-1; possible D gene TRBD1, 5 bases. The CDR3 runs 14 residues. Germline values: CDR1 MNHEY, CDR2 SVGAGI.

The sample holds many counts of this clonotype. The V gene is TRBV15, the J gene TRBJ1-5; D is ambiguous. V was shortened by 5 bases and J by 4 bases, with 6 bases between the two germline ends. The length of the CDR3 is 12 residues. The germline V gene encodes CDR1 LNHNV and CDR2 YYDKDF (reference sequence). CDR3 nucleotides: TGTGCCACCAGCGTGGGGAATCAGCCCCAGCATTTT. Amino acids: CATSVGNQPQHF.

The chain combines TRBV24-1 with TRBJ1-5; D possibly corresponds to TRBD1 (6 bases). There are 15 residues in the CDR3. The germline V gene encodes CDR1 KGHDR and CDR2 SFDVKD. Trimming shortened V by 6 bases and J by 3 bases, and 14 bases separated the two germline ends. The CDR3 here is CATSLAGVVNQPQHF. For the CDR3, the DNA is TGTGCCACCAGTTTGGCAGGGGTAGTCAATCAGCCCCAGCATTTT.

Here the CDR3 DNA reads TGTGCCAGCAGACCCTTTCGTTCCCTCTCAAGCTCCTACGAGCAGTACTTC. Amino acid sequence: CASRPFRSLSSSYEQYF. The gene calls are TRBV28 and TRBJ2-7; D unresolved. The CDR3 is 17 residues long. The V end lost 6 bases, the J end lost 0 bases, and 21 bases lay between the germline ends. Germline CDR1 MDHEN, CDR2 SYDVKM.

The rearrangement links TRBV20-1 to TRBJ2-3, with 7 positions matching TRBD2. CDR1 and CDR2 (germline): DFQATT, SNEGSKA (reference sequence). This CDR3 is 15 amino acids long. V lost 5 bases to trimming and J lost 2 bases; unmatched junction nucleotides: 10. The CDR3 sequence: CSAPASGGSTDTQYF. CDR3 nucleotides: TGCAGTGCTCCTGCTAGCGGAGGTTCCACAGATACGCAGTATTTT.

The chain has TRBV19 and TRBJ2-3; D is undetermined. CDR3 size: 13 residues. The germline V gene has CDR1 LNHDA and CDR2 SQIVND (reference sequence). The V end was cut by 3 bases, the J end by 6 bases, with 10 bases between. The CDR3 coding sequence is TGTGCCAGTAGTATTCGCCCCCGCGATACGCAGTATTTT. Amino acid sequence: CASSIRPRDTQYF.

The chain recombines TRBV19 with TRBJ1-2; the match to TRBD1 covers 7 bases. CDR3 length: 16 residues. Germline CDR1 LNHDA, CDR2 SQIVND (reference sequence). V gave up 5 bases and J gave up 1 base; unmatched junction bases: 10. The CDR3 coding sequence is TGTGCCAGTAGTGCCCCGACAGGGATCCATAACTATGGCTACACCTTC. This encodes CASSAPTGIHNYGYTF.

In nucleotides, the CDR3 is TGTGCCAGCAGCCAAGCTCAGGGATACAATTCACCCCTCCACTTT. This sequence encodes CASSQAQGYNSPLHF. This chain uses TRBV4-2 with TRBJ1-6, with D tentatively TRBD1 (5 bases). Germline V gene sequence: CDR1 LGHNA, CDR2 YNFKEQ. V was clipped by 1 base and J by 7 bases, with 11 bases between them. This CDR3 has 15 residues.

Only a few counts were recorded for this clonotype. The gene calls are TRBV9 and TRBJ2-5, with 10 bases lining up with TRBD2. V was pared by 0 bases and J by 5 bases, with 10 bases of the junction left unmatched. This CDR3 has 17 residues. Germline CDR1 reads SGDLS; CDR2 reads YYNGEE. The CDR3 sequence: CASSVAGVLAGSETQYF. The CDR3 nucleotides are TGTGCCAGCAGCGTAGCTGGAGTACTAGCGGGGTCTGAGACCCAGTACTTC. Combining the CDR3 with reference TRBV9 and TRBJ2-5 gives the whole variable domain DSGVTQTPKHLITATGQRVTLRCSPRSGDLSVYWYQQSLDQGLQFLIQYYNGEERAKGNILERFSAQQFPDLHSELNLSSLELGDSALYFCASSVAGVLAGSETQYFGPGTRLLVL.

This clonotype was counted ten times or more. The rearrangement joins TRBV12-3 or TRBV12-4 to TRBJ2-7; possibly TRBD2 for D (5 bases). The CDR3 consists of 15 residues. The V and J ends lost 3 bases and 4 bases respectively, with 16 bases between them. CDR3 DNA sequence: TGTGCCAGCAGTTTCCCGAGCAGCGGAACTTACGAGCAGTACTTC. It encodes CASSFPSSGTYEQYF.

The V call is TRBV24-1, the J call TRBJ2-3; 7 nucleotides agree with TRBD1. With 0 bases clipped from V and 0 bases from J, the junction kept 8 bases outside the gene matches. Germline assignment: CDR1 KGHDR and CDR2 SFDVKD. The CDR3 is made up of 18 amino acids. CDR3 residues: CATSDLQWTGSSTDTQYF. CDR3 in DNA: TGTGCCACCAGTGATTTGCAGTGGACAGGCTCTAGCACAGATACGCAGTATTTT.